Included here is one T cell receptor beta chain sequence, with context. This sample is drawn from a study of blood T cell repertoires in COVID-19. Study as a whole: Samples taken during acute and convalescent COVID-19 were collected in the United States, Italy and Spain.

Profiled with immunoSEQ multiplex PCR; TCRdb holds only in-frame clones, not every one. The sample records 200,000 to 250,000 clones, around 90% being singletons. The junction had 8 bases not matched to a gene; V was cut back by 0 bases and J by 8 bases. The CDR3 is 17 residues long. Germline CDR1 reads MNHEY; CDR2 reads SMNVEV (reference sequence). The chain employs TRBV27 and TRBJ2-1, with TRBD2 matching 12 bases. This sequence was found in a woman in her forties or fifties who had recovered from COVID-19. Sequencing used PBMCs or T cells enriched from blood (not recorded which). The CDR3 protein is CASSLSAGLAGRDEQFF. The CDR3 DNA reads TGTGCCAGCAGTTTATCGGCCGGACTAGCGGGAAGGGATGAGCAGTTCTTC.